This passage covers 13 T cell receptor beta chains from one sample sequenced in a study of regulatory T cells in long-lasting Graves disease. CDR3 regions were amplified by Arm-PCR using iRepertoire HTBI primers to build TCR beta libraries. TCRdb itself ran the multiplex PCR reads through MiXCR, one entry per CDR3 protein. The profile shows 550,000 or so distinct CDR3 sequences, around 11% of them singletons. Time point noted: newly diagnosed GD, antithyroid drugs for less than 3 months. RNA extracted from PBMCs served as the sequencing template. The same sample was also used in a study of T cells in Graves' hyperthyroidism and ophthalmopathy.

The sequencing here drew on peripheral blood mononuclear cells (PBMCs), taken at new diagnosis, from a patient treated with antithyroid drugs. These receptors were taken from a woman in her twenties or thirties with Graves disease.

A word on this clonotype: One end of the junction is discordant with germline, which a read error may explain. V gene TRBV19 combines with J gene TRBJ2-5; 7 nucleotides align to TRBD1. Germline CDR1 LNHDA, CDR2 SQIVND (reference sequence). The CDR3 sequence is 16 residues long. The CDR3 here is CASSPPGTAYQETQHF. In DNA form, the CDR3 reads TGTGCCAGTAGTCCACCAGGGACAGCCTACCAAGAGACCCAGCACTTC. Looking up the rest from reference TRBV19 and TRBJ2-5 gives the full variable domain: DGGITQSPKYLFRKEGQNVTLSCEQNLNHDAMYWYRQDPGQGLRLIYYSQIVNDFQKGDIAEGYSVSREKKESFPLTVTSAQKNPTAFYLCASSPPGTAYQETQHFGPGTRLLVL.

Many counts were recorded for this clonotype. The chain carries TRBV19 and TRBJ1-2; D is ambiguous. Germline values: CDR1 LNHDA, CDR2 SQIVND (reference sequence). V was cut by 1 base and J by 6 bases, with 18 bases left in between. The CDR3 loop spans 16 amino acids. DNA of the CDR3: TGTGCCAGTAGTATAGTCGTGGGGAGACGAGGGAATGGCTACACCTTC. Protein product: CASSIVVGRRGNGYTF.

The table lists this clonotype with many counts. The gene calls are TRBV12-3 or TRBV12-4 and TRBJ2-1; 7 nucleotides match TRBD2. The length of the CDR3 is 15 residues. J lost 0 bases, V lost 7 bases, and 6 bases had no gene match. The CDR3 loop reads CASTRAGFSYNEQFF. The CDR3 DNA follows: TGTGCCAGCACCCGAGCGGGATTCTCCTACAATGAGCAGTTCTTC.

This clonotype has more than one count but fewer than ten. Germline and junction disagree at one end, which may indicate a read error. DNA of the CDR3: TGTGCCAGCAGTCTCGCGACGGGACAGGGGCCCTCGAGCTCCTATAATTCACCCCTCCGCTTT. Translating it yields CASSLATGQGPSSSYNSPLRF. The chain recombines TRBV28 with TRBJ1-6; 10 bases align to TRBD1. This CDR3 spans 21 amino acids. CDR1 and CDR2 (germline): MDHEN, SYDVKM.

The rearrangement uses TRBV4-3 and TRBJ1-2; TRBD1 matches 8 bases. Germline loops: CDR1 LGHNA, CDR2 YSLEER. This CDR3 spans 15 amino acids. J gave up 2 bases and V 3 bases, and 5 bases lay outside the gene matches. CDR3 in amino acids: CASSQDAGGNYGYTF. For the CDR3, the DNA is TGCGCCAGCAGCCAGGACGCAGGGGGCAACTATGGCTACACCTTC.

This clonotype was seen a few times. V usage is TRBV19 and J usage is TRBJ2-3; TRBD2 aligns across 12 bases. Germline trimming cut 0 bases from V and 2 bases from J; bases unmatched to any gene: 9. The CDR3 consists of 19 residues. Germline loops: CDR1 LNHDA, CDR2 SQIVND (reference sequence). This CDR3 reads CASSIDPGLAGPYTDTQYF. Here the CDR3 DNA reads TGTGCCAGTAGTATAGATCCTGGACTAGCGGGACCGTACACAGATACGCAGTATTTT.

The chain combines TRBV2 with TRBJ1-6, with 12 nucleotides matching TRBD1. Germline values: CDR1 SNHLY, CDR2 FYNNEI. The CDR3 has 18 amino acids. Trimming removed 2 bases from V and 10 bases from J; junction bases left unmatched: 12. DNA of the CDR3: TGTGCCAGCAGTGAATCGGCCCCGGGACAGGGGGCAAAATCACCCCTCCACTTT. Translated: CASSESAPGQGAKSPLHF. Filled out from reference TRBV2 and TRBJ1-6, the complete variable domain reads EPEVTQTPSHQVTQMGQEVILRCVPISNHLYFYWYRQILGQKVEFLVSFYNNEISEKSEIFDDQFSVERPDGSNFTLKIRSTKLEDSAMYFCASSESAPGQGAKSPLHFGNGTRLTVT.

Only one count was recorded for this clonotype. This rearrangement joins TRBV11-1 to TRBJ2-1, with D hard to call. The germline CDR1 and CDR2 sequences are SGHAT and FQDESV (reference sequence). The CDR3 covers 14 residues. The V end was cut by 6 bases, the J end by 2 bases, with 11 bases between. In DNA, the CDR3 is TGTGCCAGCAGTGATCAAGGGCCCTACAATGAGCAGTTCTTC. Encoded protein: CASSDQGPYNEQFF.

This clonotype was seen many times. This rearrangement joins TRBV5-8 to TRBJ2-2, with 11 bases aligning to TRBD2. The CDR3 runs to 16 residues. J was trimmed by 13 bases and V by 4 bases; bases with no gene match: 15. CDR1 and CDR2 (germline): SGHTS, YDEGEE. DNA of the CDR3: TGTGCCAGCAGCCCGGGTGCTAGCGGGAGGCCGGCTGGGCTGTTTTTT. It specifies CASSPGASGRPAGLFF.

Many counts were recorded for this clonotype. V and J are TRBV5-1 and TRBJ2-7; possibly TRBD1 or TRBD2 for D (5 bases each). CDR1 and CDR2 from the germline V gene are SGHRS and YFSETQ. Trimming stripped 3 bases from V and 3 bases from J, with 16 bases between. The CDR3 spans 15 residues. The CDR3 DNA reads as TGCGCCAGCAGCTGGGTTGGGGGTACGAACTACGAGCAGTACTTC. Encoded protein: CASSWVGGTNYEQYF.

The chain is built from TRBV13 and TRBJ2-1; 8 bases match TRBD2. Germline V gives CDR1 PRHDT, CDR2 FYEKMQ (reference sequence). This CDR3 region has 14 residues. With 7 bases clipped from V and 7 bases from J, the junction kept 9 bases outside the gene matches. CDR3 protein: CASTGERGGNEQFF. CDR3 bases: TGTGCCAGCACGGGGGAACGGGGGGGGAATGAGCAGTTCTTC.

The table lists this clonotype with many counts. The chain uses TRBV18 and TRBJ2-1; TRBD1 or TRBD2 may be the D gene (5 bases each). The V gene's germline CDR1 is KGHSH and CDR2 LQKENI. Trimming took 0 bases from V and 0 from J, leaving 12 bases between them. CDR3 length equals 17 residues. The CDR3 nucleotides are TGTGCCAGCTCACCACCGTTCAAGGGGAGCTCCTACAATGAGCAGTTCTTC. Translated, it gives CASSPPFKGSSYNEQFF.

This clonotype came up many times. DNA of the CDR3: TGCAGTGCTCTGCGACAGGGGGAAGGCTACACCTTC. Its protein product is CSALRQGEGYTF. V usage is TRBV20-1 and J usage is TRBJ1-2; 9 nucleotides agree with TRBD1. This CDR3 is 12 amino acids long. V lost 5 bases to trimming and J lost 8 bases; unmatched junction nucleotides: 6. Per germline, CDR1 DFQATT and CDR2 SNEGSKA (reference sequence).